Listed below are T cell receptor beta chains from one sample, sequenced in a study of sequential checkpoint blockade in melanoma. Using immunoSEQ multiplex PCR, the repertoire was profiled, and TCRdb retains in-frame clones only, with some absent. This sample carries 15,000 to 20,000 clones, roughly 59% of them seen once, and the ten largest clones take roughly a sixth. The source was CD8+ T cells sorted from blood (inferred from file names), collected from a patient given nivolumab and ipilimumab in sequence. These receptors were taken from a human donor with melanoma. The CDR3 runs from the conserved cysteine through the conserved F or W. The D gene is left open where the match is weak. Clone size is shown for a subset of rows, as once, few, many or a class of expanded clone.

clone_size: .
d_call: TRBD1
j_call: TRBJ2-5
v_call: TRBV9
cdr3_aa: CASSATGVQETQYF
cdr3_nt: TGTGCCAGCAGCGCTACAGGGGTCCAAGAGACCCAGTACTTC

clone_size: .
d_call: .
j_call: TRBJ2-7
v_call: TRBV5-3
cdr3_aa: CASSLRLYEQYF
cdr3_nt: TGTGCCAGCAGCCTCAGGCTATACGAGCAGTACTTC

clone_size: .
d_call: .
j_call: TRBJ1-1
v_call: TRBV6-6
cdr3_aa: CASSLTGLNTEAFF
cdr3_nt: TGTGCCAGCAGTTTAACAGGGTTGAACACTGAAGCTTTCTTT

clone_size: .
d_call: TRBD2
j_call: TRBJ2-7
v_call: TRBV13
cdr3_aa: CASSLGLGTSGYEQYF
cdr3_nt: TGTGCCAGCAGCTTAGGCCTGGGGACTAGCGGGTACGAGCAGTACTTC

clone_size: few
d_call: .
j_call: TRBJ1-1
v_call: TRBV14
cdr3_aa: CASSEEGVWTEAFF
cdr3_nt: TGTGCCAGCAGTGAAGAGGGAGTCTGGACTGAAGCTTTCTTT

clone_size: few
d_call: .
j_call: TRBJ2-4
v_call: TRBV7-9
cdr3_aa: CASSLRVDIQYF
cdr3_nt: TGTGCCAGCAGCTTAAGAGTAGACATTCAGTACTTC

clone_size: .
d_call: .
j_call: TRBJ2-7
v_call: TRBV25-1
cdr3_aa: CASSETGSYEQYF
cdr3_nt: TGTGCCAGCAGTGAAACAGGTTCCTACGAGCAGTACTTC

clone_size: few
d_call: TRBD2
j_call: TRBJ2-7
v_call: TRBV7-9
cdr3_aa: CASSARGLAGTYEQYF
cdr3_nt: TGTGCCAGCAGCGCCAGGGGACTAGCAGGAACCTACGAGCAGTACTTC

clone_size: .
d_call: .
j_call: TRBJ2-1
v_call: TRBV5-1
cdr3_aa: CASSPGTLFKNEQFF
cdr3_nt: TGCGCCAGCAGCCCCGGGACTCTGTTTAAGAATGAGCAGTTCTTC

clone_size: .
d_call: .
j_call: TRBJ2-1
v_call: TRBV15
cdr3_aa: CATSREAGSYNEQFF
cdr3_nt: TGTGCCACCAGCAGAGAGGCCGGGAGCTATAATGAGCAGTTCTTC

clone_size: .
d_call: .
j_call: TRBJ2-2
v_call: TRBV5-6
cdr3_aa: CASSWTNANTGELFF
cdr3_nt: TGTGCCAGCAGCTGGACAAACGCGAACACCGGGGAGCTGTTTTTT

clone_size: few
d_call: TRBD1
j_call: TRBJ1-3
v_call: TRBV5-1
cdr3_aa: CASSLDRGLGNTIYF
cdr3_nt: TGCGCCAGCAGCTTGGACAGGGGGCTTGGAAACACCATATATTTT

clone_size: .
d_call: TRBD1
j_call: TRBJ2-3
v_call: TRBV4-1
cdr3_aa: CASSHDRTGGTDTQYF
cdr3_nt: TGCGCCAGCAGCCACGATCGGACAGGGGGCACAGATACGCAGTATTTT

clone_size: .
d_call: TRBD2
j_call: TRBJ2-3
v_call: TRBV27
cdr3_aa: CASSSYRAGGLPDTQYF
cdr3_nt: TGTGCCAGCAGTAGTTATCGGGCGGGGGGGCTCCCAGATACGCAGTATTTT

clone_size: .
d_call: .
j_call: TRBJ2-1
v_call: TRBV30
cdr3_aa: CASTGYNEQFF
cdr3_nt: TGTGCCTCAACGGGCTACAATGAGCAGTTCTTC

clone_size: .
d_call: TRBD2
j_call: TRBJ2-2
v_call: TRBV13
cdr3_aa: CASSPTGTSGQQVNTGELFF
cdr3_nt: TGTGCCAGCAGCCCCACCGGGACTAGCGGACAACAAGTGAACACCGGGGAGCTGTTTTTT

clone_size: .
d_call: .
j_call: TRBJ1-1
v_call: TRBV27
cdr3_aa: CASSFMPQEYGTEAFF
cdr3_nt: TGTGCCAGCAGTTTTATGCCCCAAGAGTATGGCACTGAAGCTTTCTTT

clone_size: .
d_call: .
j_call: TRBJ1-2
v_call: TRBV5-3
cdr3_aa: CASSASTGYGYTF
cdr3_nt: TGTGCCAGCAGCGCCTCGACCGGGTATGGCTACACCTTC

clone_size: .
d_call: .
j_call: TRBJ2-3
v_call: TRBV21-1
cdr3_aa: CASSKGYRGTDTQYF
cdr3_nt: TGTGCCAGCAGCAAAGGGTACAGGGGCACAGATACGCAGTATTTT

clone_size: .
d_call: .
j_call: TRBJ2-7
v_call: TRBV12-5
cdr3_aa: CASGRAWAGEQYF
cdr3_nt: TGTGCTAGTGGCCGGGCATGGGCGGGCGAGCAGTACTTC

clone_size: .
d_call: TRBD2
j_call: TRBJ2-1
v_call: TRBV5-6
cdr3_aa: CASSLAAGGPDVDEQFF
cdr3_nt: TGTGCCAGCAGCTTGGCCGCGGGAGGGCCAGATGTCGATGAGCAGTTCTTC

clone_size: .
d_call: TRBD1
j_call: TRBJ1-4
v_call: TRBV15
cdr3_aa: CATSAYDRGSNEKLFF
cdr3_nt: TGTGCCACCAGCGCCTATGACAGGGGTTCTAATGAAAAACTGTTTTTT

clone_size: .
d_call: TRBD2
j_call: TRBJ2-7
v_call: TRBV7-2
cdr3_aa: CASSLEGLADEQYF
cdr3_nt: TGTGCCAGCAGCTTAGAAGGGCTAGCGGATGAGCAGTACTTC

clone_size: once
d_call: .
j_call: TRBJ2-7
v_call: TRBV13
cdr3_aa: CASSPGLSYEQYF
cdr3_nt: TGTGCCAGCAGCCCGGGACTTTCCTACGAGCAGTACTTC

clone_size: once
d_call: .
j_call: TRBJ2-1
v_call: TRBV29-1
cdr3_aa: CSVRGGEGDEQFF
cdr3_nt: TGCAGCGTTAGGGGGGGCGAAGGGGATGAGCAGTTCTTC

clone_size: medium-sized
d_call: .
j_call: TRBJ2-5
v_call: TRBV5-3
cdr3_aa: CASSLAWETQYF
cdr3_nt: TGTGCCAGCAGCTTAGCGTGGGAGACCCAGTACTTC

clone_size: once
d_call: .
j_call: TRBJ1-3
v_call: TRBV6-5
cdr3_aa: CASSRTADSGNTIYF
cdr3_nt: TGTGCCAGCAGCCGGACAGCCGACTCTGGAAACACCATATATTTT

clone_size: .
d_call: .
j_call: TRBJ2-7
v_call: TRBV25-1
cdr3_aa: CASSEMGLFYEQYF
cdr3_nt: TGTGCCAGCAGTGAAATGGGGCTCTTCTACGAGCAGTACTTC

clone_size: .
d_call: TRBD1
j_call: TRBJ1-1
v_call: TRBV10-3
cdr3_aa: CAISEIFGQDTEAFF
cdr3_nt: TGTGCCATCAGTGAGATCTTCGGACAGGACACTGAAGCTTTCTTT

clone_size: .
d_call: TRBD1
j_call: TRBJ1-2
v_call: TRBV7-9
cdr3_aa: CASSPGQGNGYTF
cdr3_nt: TGTGCCAGCAGCCCCGGACAGGGAAATGGCTACACCTTC

clone_size: once
d_call: TRBD2
j_call: TRBJ2-7
v_call: TRBV6-1
cdr3_aa: CASRMDGTSSYEQYF
cdr3_nt: TGTGCCAGCAGAATGGACGGGACTAGCTCCTACGAGCAGTACTTC

clone_size: .
d_call: TRBD2
j_call: TRBJ2-7
v_call: TRBV5-6
cdr3_aa: CASSLAGGAHYEQYF
cdr3_nt: TGTGCCAGCAGCTTGGCGGGGGGGGCTCACTACGAGCAGTACTTC

clone_size: medium-sized
d_call: TRBD1
j_call: TRBJ1-2
v_call: TRBV19
cdr3_aa: CASSTQAGGYGYTF
cdr3_nt: TGTGCCAGTAGTACCCAGGCAGGGGGCTATGGCTACACCTTC

clone_size: few
d_call: .
j_call: TRBJ1-2
v_call: TRBV27
cdr3_aa: CASSLNPTGFDDYTF
cdr3_nt: TGTGCCAGCAGCCTTAACCCCACAGGGTTCGACGACTACACCTTC

clone_size: .
d_call: TRBD1
j_call: TRBJ1-1
v_call: TRBV6-6
cdr3_aa: CASSYTDRALDTEAFF
cdr3_nt: TGTGCCAGCAGTTACACGGACAGGGCGTTGGACACTGAAGCTTTCTTT

clone_size: .
d_call: .
j_call: TRBJ1-1
v_call: TRBV28
cdr3_aa: CASSLTIEAFF
cdr3_nt: TGTGCCAGCAGTTTAACTATTGAAGCTTTCTTT

clone_size: .
d_call: TRBD2
j_call: TRBJ2-7
v_call: TRBV5-1
cdr3_aa: CASSFWTSGSEQYF
cdr3_nt: TGCGCCAGCAGCTTCTGGACTAGCGGGAGCGAGCAGTACTTC

clone_size: .
d_call: TRBD2
j_call: TRBJ2-3
v_call: TRBV6-1
cdr3_aa: CASTRGGNPDTQYF
cdr3_nt: TGTGCCAGCACGAGGGGAGGGAACCCAGATACGCAGTATTTT

clone_size: .
d_call: TRBD2
j_call: TRBJ2-1
v_call: TRBV19
cdr3_aa: CASSLGLAAYNEQFF
cdr3_nt: TGTGCCAGTAGTTTGGGACTAGCGGCCTACAATGAGCAGTTCTTC

clone_size: few
d_call: TRBD2
j_call: TRBJ2-3
v_call: TRBV19
cdr3_aa: CASSIGTSGADTQYF
cdr3_nt: TGTGCCAGTAGTATCGGGACTAGCGGAGCAGATACGCAGTATTTT

clone_size: once
d_call: .
j_call: TRBJ2-7
v_call: TRBV9
cdr3_aa: CASSELDYEQYF
cdr3_nt: TGTGCCAGCAGTGAACTCGACTACGAGCAGTACTTC

clone_size: many
d_call: .
j_call: TRBJ2-2
v_call: TRBV6-5
cdr3_aa: CASSYSTRATGELFF
cdr3_nt: TGTGCCAGCAGTTACTCCACCAGGGCCACCGGGGAGCTGTTTTTT

clone_size: few
d_call: .
j_call: TRBJ1-2
v_call: TRBV5-3
cdr3_aa: CASSLVSSYSSGYTF
cdr3_nt: TGTGCCAGCAGCTTAGTCTCCAGCTACAGTTCTGGCTACACCTTC

clone_size: .
d_call: .
j_call: TRBJ2-3
v_call: TRBV4-1
cdr3_aa: CASSPFMGRSDTQYF
cdr3_nt: TGCGCCAGCAGCCCCTTCATGGGCCGCAGTGATACGCAGTATTTT

clone_size: .
d_call: TRBD1
j_call: TRBJ1-5
v_call: TRBV2
cdr3_aa: CASSVGTGFQPQHF
cdr3_nt: TGTGCCAGCAGTGTTGGGACAGGGTTTCAGCCCCAGCATTTT

clone_size: .
d_call: .
j_call: TRBJ1-2
v_call: TRBV6-6
cdr3_aa: CASSRGGASYTF
cdr3_nt: TGTGCCAGCAGTAGGGGAGGGGCAAGCTACACCTTC

clone_size: .
d_call: TRBD2
j_call: TRBJ2-7
v_call: TRBV4-2
cdr3_aa: CASSPGLATTYEQYF
cdr3_nt: TGTGCCAGCAGCCCGGGACTAGCGACTACCTACGAGCAGTACTTC

clone_size: .
d_call: .
j_call: TRBJ2-7
v_call: TRBV6-6
cdr3_aa: CASSSVSSYEQYF
cdr3_nt: TGTGCCAGCTCTAGCGTAAGCTCCTACGAGCAGTACTTC